The clone carrying this TCR beta chain was recorded at least ten times. Tregs were sorted as CD4+CD25+CD127-/low cells. Trimming cost V 8 bases and J 7 bases, with 17 bases left between them. The CDR3 has 13 residues. Adaptor-ligated barcode primers were used to amplify TRBV12-4/TRBJ1-2 clonotypes. TCRdb itself ran the multiplex PCR reads through MiXCR, one entry per CDR3 protein. The table lists about 2,200 distinct CDR3 sequences, 0.85% to 1.1% of them singletons, with roughly 16% in the top ten. The genes are TRBV12-3 or TRBV12-4 and TRBJ1-2; no firm D call. The sequence derives from a female donor with breast cancer. Sequenced material: tumor-infiltrating Tregs sorted from the breast tumor. CDR3 nucleotide sequence: TGTGCCAGCTGCTTTGGGCGGTCATCTGGCTACACCTTC. Its translation: CASCFGRSSGYTF.